This T cell receptor beta chain was obtained from a study of blood T cells in healthy people across ages. V shed 1 base and J shed 6 bases, with 7 bases lying between them. Germline lookup yields CDR1 KGHSY and CDR2 FQNENV. There are 13 residues in the CDR3. This clonotype appeared a few times. Its antigen is unknown. A second PCR, run for roughly 7 to 12 cycles, used a sample-barcoded 5' primer plus a J-beta primer mix. TCRdb reanalysed the 5' RACE reads using MiXCR and keeps one entry per CDR3 protein. This table has 650,000 to 1,000,000 distinct CDR3 sequences, under 40% appearing once. Study-wide points: Among T cells, TCR beta diversity per million cells dropped roughly linearly as age rose. There was a strong correlation between TCR beta diversity and naive T cell percentage. Both higher diversity and more naive CD4+ cells marked long-lived donors when set against aged donors.

The chain carries TRBV16 and TRBJ1-5; D is undetermined. Material: blood. The TCR was taken from a man aged 18 to 30 in good health. In nucleotides, the CDR3 is TGTGCCAGCAGCCAATGGGAAAGTCAGCCCCAGCATTTT. Amino acid sequence: CASSQWESQPQHF.